The entry below gives a single TCR beta chain sequence along with its context. There is no known antigen for this receptor. Since a much larger clone is just one base distant, this may be a read error. Ophthalmopathy patients had moderately to severely active disease, Clinical Activity Score of at least 3, NOSPECS grade of at least 4, and disease duration under 3 months. Patients with other autoimmune diseases, uncontrolled infections, pregnancy or lactation were excluded. Diagnosis relied on clinical symptoms, serum thyroxine, TRAb, thyroid ultrasound and orbital computed tomography. Using Ficoll-Paque density gradient centrifugation, PBMCs were isolated from 10 ml of fresh peripheral blood. Total RNA was extracted with Trizol reagent and quality-checked on an Agilent 2100 Bioanalyzer. A distance of 15 bases separates the germline ends of V and J, which lose 4 bases and 8 bases respectively. The cysteine opens and the phenylalanine closes a CDR3 of 15 amino acids. The CDR3 DNA has 45 bases and is translated from base 1. CDR1 and CDR2, per the germline V gene, are SGHVS and FNYEAQ.

These data come from a study of Graves' ophthalmopathy and Graves' hyperthyroidism (dated by TCRdb to between 2017 and 2018). For context, the study as a whole: Peripheral blood samples were taken at the time of initial diagnosis, before any treatment was given. The study used TCR beta repertoire signatures to distinguish Graves' ophthalmopathy from Graves' hyperthyroidism and to predict progression to ophthalmopathy. In total, 135 blood samples were TCR-sequenced: 43 ophthalmopathy, around 75 hyperthyroidism and about 17 hyperthyroidism-to-ophthalmopathy patients. To explore V-J signatures that distinguish ophthalmopathy from hyperthyroidism, a discovery set of more than 90 patients was enrolled, made up of more than 40 with ophthalmopathy and under 65 with stable hyperthyroidism. An independent validation cohort comprised around 19 hyperthyroidism patients and over 15 patients who later progressed from hyperthyroidism to ophthalmopathy. In roughly 6 hyperthyroidism patients, T-cell repertoires of thyroid tissue and blood were compared. Once sampling was done, hyperthyroidism patients were given methimazole at a starting dose of 30 mg daily, while ophthalmopathy patients were given high-dose intravenous methylprednisolone.

Paper-wide results and their limitations: In validation, the model predicted ophthalmopathy progression with more than 55% sensitivity and about 77% specificity; some 13 predicted patients were CT-confirmed with GO in a median of approximately 6.2 months. Most expanded thyroid clonotypes with frequency above 0.001 were also detected in blood, suggesting blood repertoires may reflect the thyroid immune response. No statistical method was used to set the sample size in advance, and the investigators knew which group each participant was assigned to. In cross-validation, the 13-signature model distinguished ophthalmopathy from stable hyperthyroidism with about 87% sensitivity and about 84% specificity, and in the test set the corresponding values were roughly 80% and 75%.

For repertoire sequencing, the TCR beta CDR3 regions were amplified from RNA transcripts. HTBI primers and the Qiagen OneStep RT-PCR kit were used in a first-round RT-PCR, which was followed by a second-round multiplex PCR, size selection and purification. The libraries underwent paired-end sequencing with 100 bp reads on an Illumina HiSeq2000. On the authors' methods: SOAPnuke was used for read processing, and reads with adapters, uncalled bases, a mean Phred below 15, or no exact constant-primer or identifier match were discarded. COPE v1.2.5 was used to merge high-quality paired reads. Clonotypes were defined as unique nucleotide sequences and were aligned to IMGT TRB V, D and J references using MiTCR v1.1. Analysis was restricted to V-J combinations with a frequency above 0.0001, which covered about 99% of repertoires. For each V-J combination, a TCR clonal expansion and chaos score was defined as the ratio of F50 clonal expansion to chaos observed in the TCRdist matrix. Features were reduced by Welch's t-statistics and random forest to more than 10 V-J combinations, which fed a naive Bayes classifier. Thyroid-blood repertoire similarity was quantified with the Morisita-Horn index. The raw public reads went through TCRdb reprocessing: fastp at Q25, MiXCR clone calling, in-frame beta chains kept. Each record represents a unique CDR3 protein, reported with the most common genes and DNA among its rows. For this entry, the V and J calls and clone size follow TCRdb and not the study's own pipeline. The sample yields 650,000 to 900,000 distinct CDR3 sequences; roughly two fifths were counted once. Roughly 46% of the sample is taken by the ten largest.

Here the chain combines TRBV7-6 and TRBJ1-6; TRBD1 is a weak D gene call, 6 bases matching. Specimen: peripheral blood. The receptor was derived from an adult man with Graves' ophthalmopathy. In nucleotide form, the sequence is TGTGCCAGCAGCTCTAGCTCAGGGGTCGATTCACCCCTCCACTTT. It translates as CASSSSSGVDSPLHF.